The rows below give T cell receptor beta chains drawn from one sample of a study of OX40 agonist ivuxolimab in advanced cancers. The data were produced by immunoSEQ multiplex PCR, yet TCRdb's version contains in-frame clones alone and is incomplete. The sample includes 45,000 to 70,000 clones, 86% seen only once; the top ten take 0.85% to 1%. The input for sequencing was CD4+ or CD8+ T cells sorted from blood, taken in a trial of the OX40 agonist ivuxolimab. These receptors came from an adult with an advanced solid tumor such as melanoma, head and neck, liver or kidney cancer. Each CDR3 is given with its conserved first and last residue. D genes are given only for firm matches. For some rows the clone size is stated as once, few or many, or as a class when expanded; others skip it.

clone size: -; D gene: -; J gene: TRBJ1-2; CDR3 length: 13; V gene: TRBV7-9; CDR3 protein: CASSQDSAYGYTF; CDR3 DNA: TGTGCCAGCAGCCAGGACAGTGCCTATGGCTACACCTTC
clone size: -; D gene: -; J gene: TRBJ1-6; CDR3 length: 14; V gene: TRBV30; CDR3 protein: CAWKATANNSPLHF; CDR3 DNA: TGTGCCTGGAAGGCCACAGCGAATAATTCACCCCTCCACTTT
clone size: -; D gene: TRBD1; J gene: TRBJ2-5; CDR3 length: 14; V gene: TRBV6-5; CDR3 protein: CASSPTGPVETQYF; CDR3 DNA: TGTGCCAGCAGTCCGACAGGGCCAGTAGAGACCCAGTACTTC
clone size: -; D gene: TRBD2; J gene: TRBJ2-2; CDR3 length: 14; V gene: TRBV6-5; CDR3 protein: CASRGTGGTGELFF; CDR3 DNA: TGTGCCAGCAGGGGGACGGGGGGCACCGGGGAGCTGTTTTTT
clone size: -; D gene: TRBD2; J gene: TRBJ2-2; CDR3 length: 20; V gene: TRBV30; CDR3 protein: CAWSGSPGLAGVSNTGELFF; CDR3 DNA: TGTGCCTGGAGCGGATCCCCGGGACTAGCGGGGGTATCGAACACCGGGGAGCTGTTTTTT
clone size: -; D gene: -; J gene: TRBJ2-2; CDR3 length: 13; V gene: TRBV10-3; CDR3 protein: CAISPDGPGELFF; CDR3 DNA: TGTGCCATCAGTCCCGATGGACCCGGGGAGCTGTTTTTT
clone size: once; D gene: -; J gene: TRBJ2-2; CDR3 length: 13; V gene: TRBV7-7; CDR3 protein: CASHKLATGELFF; CDR3 DNA: TGTGCCAGCCATAAGTTGGCCACCGGGGAGCTGTTTTTT
clone size: once; D gene: TRBD1; J gene: TRBJ1-5; CDR3 length: 15; V gene: TRBV19; CDR3 protein: CASSPGDRGNQPQHF; CDR3 DNA: TGTGCCAGTAGTCCGGGGGACAGGGGAAATCAGCCCCAGCATTTT
clone size: few; D gene: TRBD1; J gene: TRBJ1-1; CDR3 length: 15; V gene: TRBV6-6; CDR3 protein: CASSYPRGQGTEAFF; CDR3 DNA: TGTGCCAGCAGTTACCCTAGGGGGCAAGGAACTGAAGCTTTCTTT
clone size: -; D gene: -; J gene: TRBJ1-3; CDR3 length: 11; V gene: TRBV18; CDR3 protein: CASSPGNTIYF; CDR3 DNA: TGTGCCAGCTCCCCAGGAAACACCATATATTTT
clone size: -; D gene: -; J gene: TRBJ1-3; CDR3 length: 15; V gene: TRBV7-9; CDR3 protein: CASSRRYSSGNTIYF; CDR3 DNA: TGTGCCAGCAGCCGCAGGTATTCCTCTGGAAACACCATATATTTT
clone size: -; D gene: -; J gene: TRBJ1-2; CDR3 length: 12; V gene: TRBV5-1; CDR3 protein: CASSFGGVGYTF; CDR3 DNA: TGCGCCAGCAGCTTCGGTGGGGTTGGCTACACCTTC
clone size: once; D gene: -; J gene: TRBJ2-7; CDR3 length: 12; V gene: TRBV19; CDR3 protein: CASGYAGDEQYF; CDR3 DNA: TGTGCCAGTGGTTATGCAGGGGACGAGCAGTACTTC
clone size: -; D gene: -; J gene: TRBJ2-5; CDR3 length: 13; V gene: TRBV7-6; CDR3 protein: CASSLVIEETQYF; CDR3 DNA: TGTGCCAGCAGCTTAGTGATAGAAGAGACCCAGTACTTC
clone size: -; D gene: -; J gene: TRBJ1-4; CDR3 length: 15; V gene: TRBV18; CDR3 protein: CASSPQYATNEKLFF; CDR3 DNA: TGTGCCAGCTCACCCCAGTATGCAACTAATGAAAAACTGTTTTTT
clone size: few; D gene: -; J gene: TRBJ1-4; CDR3 length: 14; V gene: TRBV7-2; CDR3 protein: CASSLGRKGEKLFF; CDR3 DNA: TGTGCCAGCAGCTTAGGGCGCAAGGGCGAAAAACTGTTTTTT
clone size: -; D gene: -; J gene: TRBJ2-3; CDR3 length: 10; V gene: TRBV20-1; CDR3 protein: CSAHTDTQYF; CDR3 DNA: TGCAGTGCCCACACAGATACGCAGTATTTT
clone size: -; D gene: -; J gene: TRBJ2-7; CDR3 length: 14; V gene: TRBV6-1; CDR3 protein: CASNRPGSGYEQYF; CDR3 DNA: TGTGCCAGCAACCGACCAGGGAGCGGCTACGAGCAGTACTTC
clone size: -; D gene: -; J gene: TRBJ2-1; CDR3 length: 13; V gene: TRBV19; CDR3 protein: CASSSQGLQEQFF; CDR3 DNA: TGTGCCAGTAGTAGCCAGGGACTGCAGGAGCAGTTCTTC
clone size: -; D gene: -; J gene: TRBJ2-3; CDR3 length: 14; V gene: TRBV29-1; CDR3 protein: CSVRLLISTDTQYF; CDR3 DNA: TGCAGCGTCCGATTACTAATAAGCACAGATACGCAGTATTTT
clone size: -; D gene: TRBD1; J gene: TRBJ1-4; CDR3 length: 15; V gene: TRBV4-1; CDR3 protein: CASSQDGTGAEKLFF; CDR3 DNA: TGCGCCAGCAGCCAAGACGGGACAGGGGCTGAAAAACTGTTTTTT
clone size: -; D gene: -; J gene: TRBJ1-1; CDR3 length: 12; V gene: TRBV29-1; CDR3 protein: CSVRRGSTEAFF; CDR3 DNA: TGCAGCGTTCGGAGAGGGAGCACTGAAGCTTTCTTT
clone size: -; D gene: -; J gene: TRBJ1-2; CDR3 length: 17; V gene: TRBV15; CDR3 protein: CATSTPRLSGTVYGYTF; CDR3 DNA: TGTGCCACCAGCACTCCCCGCCTTTCTGGGACTGTGTATGGCTACACCTTC
clone size: -; D gene: -; J gene: TRBJ1-5; CDR3 length: 13; V gene: TRBV11-3; CDR3 protein: CASSPWSGATQHF; CDR3 DNA: TGTGCCAGCAGCCCGTGGTCAGGCGCGACCCAGCATTTT
clone size: few; D gene: -; J gene: TRBJ1-2; CDR3 length: 19; V gene: TRBV5-1; CDR3 protein: CASSLGPTLRGKGEDGYTF; CDR3 DNA: TGCGCCAGCAGCTTGGGGCCCACCCTGAGGGGGAAGGGCGAGGATGGCTACACCTTC
clone size: -; D gene: TRBD1; J gene: TRBJ2-5; CDR3 length: 14; V gene: TRBV2; CDR3 protein: CASGRGQGLETQYF; CDR3 DNA: TGTGCCAGCGGAAGGGGACAGGGGTTAGAGACCCAGTACTTC
clone size: few; D gene: TRBD1; J gene: TRBJ1-1; CDR3 length: 15; V gene: TRBV25-1; CDR3 protein: CASSELGTGDTEAFF; CDR3 DNA: TGTGCCAGCAGTGAACTTGGTACAGGGGATACTGAAGCTTTCTTT
clone size: -; D gene: -; J gene: TRBJ1-5; CDR3 length: 13; V gene: TRBV4-2; CDR3 protein: CASSTRGNQPQHF; CDR3 DNA: TGTGCCAGCAGCACCCGGGGGAATCAGCCCCAGCATTTT
clone size: -; D gene: -; J gene: TRBJ1-3; CDR3 length: 12; V gene: TRBV2; CDR3 protein: CASSVGRNTIYF; CDR3 DNA: TGTGCCAGCAGTGTTGGGAGAAACACCATATATTTT
clone size: -; D gene: TRBD1; J gene: TRBJ1-4; CDR3 length: 15; V gene: TRBV4-1; CDR3 protein: CASRKTGQGAEKLFF; CDR3 DNA: TGCGCCAGCAGAAAGACGGGACAGGGGGCTGAAAAACTGTTTTTT
clone size: -; D gene: -; J gene: TRBJ2-2; CDR3 length: 12; V gene: TRBV7-9; CDR3 protein: CASSLNTGELFF; CDR3 DNA: TGTGCCAGCAGCTTGAACACCGGGGAGCTGTTTTTT
clone size: once; D gene: -; J gene: TRBJ2-4; CDR3 length: 16; V gene: TRBV28; CDR3 protein: CASSPLDGTHKNIQYF; CDR3 DNA: TGTGCCAGCAGTCCTCTCGACGGGACACACAAAAACATTCAGTACTTC
clone size: -; D gene: -; J gene: TRBJ1-1; CDR3 length: 13; V gene: TRBV5-1; CDR3 protein: CASSLGVNTEAFF; CDR3 DNA: TGCGCCAGCAGCTTGGGAGTGAACACTGAAGCTTTCTTT
clone size: once; D gene: -; J gene: TRBJ1-2; CDR3 length: 16; V gene: TRBV18; CDR3 protein: CASSPPTGGPGYGYTF; CDR3 DNA: TGTGCCAGCTCACCCCCGACCGGGGGGCCGGGGTATGGCTACACCTTC
clone size: -; D gene: TRBD1; J gene: TRBJ2-7; CDR3 length: 15; V gene: TRBV5-5; CDR3 protein: CASRRTGTGRYEQYF; CDR3 DNA: TGTGCCAGCAGACGAACCGGGACAGGGCGCTACGAGCAGTACTTC